The 27 T cell receptor beta chains below come from one sample, sequenced in a study of HIV-infected patients and healthy controls. Alpha and beta constant-region primers primed reverse transcription of about 0.5 ug RNA. Using multiplexing indices, alpha and beta chain libraries were generated apart by chain-specific third strand synthesis. TCRdb ran MiXCR on the 5' RACE reads and lists one entry per CDR3 protein. The sample contains approximately 10,000 distinct CDR3 sequences, roughly 8% of which appear only once. No cell fractionation was done, so the repertoire covers all unsorted peripheral blood T cells. The specimen was blood. These TCRs come from an adult in good health.

This clonotype rates as medium-sized. The rearrangement uses TRBV20-1 and TRBJ2-1, with 8 bases that match TRBD2. J gave up 6 bases and V 2 bases, and 12 bases lay outside the gene matches. The CDR3 is made up of 16 amino acids. Germline loops: CDR1 DFQATT, CDR2 SNEGSKA (reference sequence). The CDR3 spells CSARKAGGLSSNEQFF. CDR3 in DNA: TGCAGTGCTAGAAAGGCGGGGGGCCTATCTAGCAATGAGCAGTTCTTC.

This clonotype is medium-sized by share. This chain connects TRBV6-2 or TRBV6-3 to TRBJ1-6; D gene uncertain. V was shortened by 5 bases and J by 9 bases, with 17 bases between the two germline ends. Germline lookup yields CDR1 MNHEY and CDR2 SVGEGT. This CDR3 spans 15 amino acids. The CDR3 DNA reads TGTGCCAGCAGTCCCTATGACTTCTCTGGTTCACCCCTCCACTTT. Its translation: CASSPYDFSGSPLHF.

The V gene is TRBV20-1, the J gene TRBJ2-5; the match to TRBD2 covers 15 bases. V gave up 2 bases and J gave up 2 bases; unmatched junction bases: 9. The CDR3 loop spans 18 amino acids. Germline CDR1 and CDR2: DFQATT and SNEGSKA (reference sequence). The CDR3 region is CSARPDGLAGGQQETQYF. In DNA, the CDR3 is TGCAGTGCTAGACCAGACGGACTAGCGGGGGGGCAACAAGAGACCCAGTACTTC.

Many counts were recorded for this clonotype. The chain is built from TRBV29-1 and TRBJ2-7, with 9 bases matching TRBD1. After removal of 7 bases from V and 3 bases from J, the junction contained 4 bases not matched to a gene. CDR1 and CDR2 from the germline V gene are SQVTM and ANQGSEA. This CDR3 contains 12 residues. This chain's CDR3 is CSAGTGNYEQYF. The CDR3 DNA follows: TGCAGCGCTGGGACAGGGAACTACGAGCAGTACTTC.

The chain has TRBV20-1 and TRBJ1-4; D might be TRBD1 (6 bases). The V gene lost 6 bases and the J gene lost 8 bases, with 16 bases spanning the gap. Germline-derived CDR1 and CDR2 are DFQATT and SNEGSKA (reference sequence). The length of the CDR3 is 13 residues. DNA for the CDR3: TGCAGTGCCCAAAAGGGGGAGTACGAAAAACTGTTTTTT. Amino acids: CSAQKGEYEKLFF.

This clonotype was picked up many times. The chain uses TRBV20-1 and TRBJ2-5; D may be TRBD1 or TRBD2 (5 bases each). The CDR3 length is 16 residues. Germline CDR1 and CDR2: DFQATT and SNEGSKA (reference sequence). The ends were cut back, 0 bases at V and 4 bases at J, with 18 bases in the middle. CDR3 amino acids: CSARDRDRSLGETQYF. The CDR3 DNA follows: TGCAGTGCTAGAGATCGGGACCGTAGTTTAGGAGAGACCCAGTACTTC.

This clonotype was seen repeatedly, ten times or more. This chain joins TRBV2 and TRBJ2-5, with a possible D match to TRBD1 (5 bases). The CDR3 has 12 amino acids. V lost 5 bases and J 9 bases, leaving 13 bases between the germline ends. The germline CDR1 and CDR2 sequences are SNHLY and FYNNEI. The DNA of the CDR3 is TGTGCCAGCAGTACAAGTAAAGGGGCCCAGTACTTC. This gives the protein CASSTSKGAQYF.

V is TRBV20-1 and J is TRBJ2-2; tentatively, D is TRBD1 (6 bases). Trimming removed 3 bases from V and 0 bases from J, with 11 bases in between. This CDR3 comprises 15 residues. Germline CDR1 reads DFQATT; CDR2 reads SNEGSKA (reference sequence). The CDR3 loop is CSASRQVSNTGELFF. The DNA of the CDR3 is TGCAGTGCTAGTAGACAGGTCTCGAACACCGGGGAGCTGTTTTTT.

This clonotype counts as medium-sized. J is TRBJ2-5 and V is TRBV29-1; 9 bases align to TRBD2. The germline gives CDR1 SQVTM, CDR2 ANQGSEA. V dropped 4 bases and J dropped 2; count of bases not matched to a gene: 5. The CDR3 has 14 amino acids. The CDR3: CSVGRRGGQETQYF. CDR3 in DNA: TGCAGCGTTGGGCGGCGGGGGGGACAAGAGACCCAGTACTTC.

In its sample, this clonotype was seen many times. CDR3 coding DNA: TGTGCCATACGGGCTAGGGCGACCGGGGAGCTGTTTTTT. Protein sequence: CAIRARATGELFF. This chain uses TRBV6-1 with TRBJ2-2, with D hard to call. Germline CDR1 reads MNHNS; CDR2 reads SASEGT. The CDR3 runs 13 residues. V lost 10 bases to trimming and J lost 5 bases, with 14 bases between them.

This clonotype is deemed medium-sized. The chain joins TRBV6-1 to TRBJ2-1, with no clear D. The CDR3 length is 13 residues. V lost 0 bases and J 5 bases, leaving 5 bases between the germline ends. Looked up from germline, CDR1 is MNHNS and CDR2 is SASEGT. This chain's CDR3 is CASSEAQHNEQFF. The CDR3, as DNA: TGTGCCAGCAGTGAAGCGCAGCACAATGAGCAGTTCTTC.

This clonotype is medium-sized within its sample. The CDR3 DNA follows: TGTGCCAGCAGGTCCCGGGACAGGGGAGGATATAGGGAGCAGTACTTC. It specifies CASRSRDRGGYREQYF. V usage is TRBV6-6 and J usage is TRBJ2-7; 10 bases map to TRBD1. The CDR3 totals 16 residues. V was pared by 6 bases and J by 7 bases, with 15 bases of the junction left unmatched. In germline, CDR1 is MNHNY, CDR2 SVGAGI (reference sequence).

Regarding this clonotype: A much larger clone differs by one base, so this may be a read error. The chain is built from TRBV6-5 and TRBJ1-5, with D maybe TRBD1 (5 bases). Looked up from germline, CDR1 is MNHEY and CDR2 is SVGAGI. This CDR3 comprises 15 residues. The CDR3 nucleotides are TGTGCCAGCATGTCTCGCGGGGGTCGGAATCAGTCCCAGCATTTT. Translating it yields CASMSRGGRNQSQHF.

Only a few counts were recorded for this clonotype. The chain combines TRBV3-1 with TRBJ1-2; D not certain. Trimming removed 3 bases at V and 6 bases at J, with 11 bases between. The CDR3 contains 13 residues. Germline lookup yields CDR1 LGHDT and CDR2 YNNKEL (reference sequence). The CDR3 here is CASSHGGINGYTF. CDR3 DNA: TGTGCCAGCAGCCATGGAGGGATCAATGGCTACACCTTC.

This clonotype is medium-sized. The chain is built from TRBV12-5 and TRBJ1-1; 9 bases agree with TRBD1. This CDR3 has 14 residues. V lost 7 bases, J lost 8 bases, and 11 bases stayed unmatched. Per the germline V gene, CDR1 is LGHNT and CDR2 is FRNRAP. Written as DNA, the CDR3 is TGTGCTAGTGTGCCGGGACAGGGCATTTTAGAAGCTTTCTTT. Encoded protein: CASVPGQGILEAFF.

In its sample, this clonotype was seen a few times. This chain joins TRBV12-3 or TRBV12-4 and TRBJ2-2; perhaps TRBD1 as D (5 bases). Trimming stripped 2 bases from V and 4 bases from J, with 8 bases between. The CDR3 consists of 14 residues. The CDR3 nucleotides read TGTGCCAGCAGTTTATCCAGGGCCACCGGGGAGCTGTTTTTT. The encoded protein is CASSLSRATGELFF.

This rearrangement joins TRBV20-1 to TRBJ1-2, with D possibly TRBD1 on 6 matching bases. The length of the CDR3 is 13 residues. The V end was cut by 6 bases, the J end by 4 bases, with 15 bases between. Germline CDR1 DFQATT, CDR2 SNEGSKA (reference sequence). CDR3 loop: CSAELGGGYGYTF. Written as DNA, the CDR3 is TGCAGTGCCGAGCTAGGGGGGGGCTATGGCTACACCTTC.

Within the sample, this clonotype is medium-sized. The chain joins TRBV20-1 to TRBJ2-5, with D possibly being TRBD2 (6 bases). The V end was cut by 2 bases, the J end by 2 bases, with 15 bases between. The germline CDR1 and CDR2 sequences are DFQATT and SNEGSKA (reference sequence). The CDR3 is 15 residues long. The CDR3 is CSARPGVGRQETQYF. CDR3 DNA: TGCAGTGCTAGACCTGGAGTGGGGAGGCAAGAGACCCAGTACTTC.

This clonotype was counted many times. The rearrangement links TRBV19 to TRBJ2-7; D is perhaps TRBD1 (5 bases). Germline V gene lookup returns CDR1 LNHDA and CDR2 SQIVND (reference sequence). The CDR3 sequence is 13 residues long. V lost 5 bases, J lost 2 bases, and 10 bases lay in between. CDR3 residues: CASSYRNPYEQYF. The CDR3, as DNA: TGTGCCAGTAGTTACAGGAACCCCTACGAGCAGTACTTC.

Within the sample, this clonotype is medium-sized (0.01 to 0.1%). The genes are TRBV2 and TRBJ2-3, with D hard to call. The CDR3 totals 15 residues. Trimming removed 3 bases from V and 0 bases from J, with 10 bases in between. Germline CDR1 SNHLY, CDR2 FYNNEI. The DNA for the CDR3 is TGTGCCAGCAGTGACGAACAATCCAGCACAGATACGCAGTATTTT. Protein sequence: CASSDEQSSTDTQYF.

This clonotype is medium-sized. V and J are TRBV7-8 and TRBJ2-5; maybe TRBD1 (5 bases). The CDR3 has 15 residues. V dropped 5 bases and J dropped 3 bases, with 16 bases sitting between them. Germline lookup yields CDR1 SGHVS and CDR2 FQNEAQ. CDR3: CASSKQGIGEETQYF. As DNA, the CDR3 is TGTGCCAGCAGCAAACAAGGGATAGGGGAAGAGACCCAGTACTTC. Combining the CDR3 with reference TRBV7-8 and TRBJ2-5 gives the whole variable domain GAGVSQSPRYKVAKRGQDVALRCDPISGHVSLFWYQQALGQGPEFLTYFQNEAQLDKSGLPSDRFFAERPEGSVSTLKIQRTQQEDSAVYLCASSKQGIGEETQYFGPGTRLLVL.

The rearrangement uses TRBV6-5 and TRBJ2-5; 7 bases fit TRBD2. Trimming at V came to 7 bases and at J to 5 bases, leaving 10 bases not matched to a gene. CDR1 is MNHEY, CDR2 SVGAGI, per germline. The CDR3 is 14 amino acids. The CDR3 loop is CASNTIAGRETQYF. The CDR3 region has the DNA TGTGCCAGCAACACGATAGCGGGCCGGGAGACCCAGTACTTC.

This clonotype is medium-sized by share. This chain uses TRBV2 with TRBJ2-7; 9 nucleotides agree with TRBD1. This CDR3 region has 12 residues. After removal of 6 bases from V and 3 bases from J, the junction contained 0 bases not matched to a gene. CDR1 SNHLY and CDR2 FYNNEI come from the germline V gene. In DNA, the CDR3 is TGTGCCAGCAGGGACAGGGGCTACGAGCAGTACTTC. It encodes CASRDRGYEQYF.

This clonotype was seen many times. J is TRBJ1-1 and V is TRBV20-1; the match to TRBD1 covers 8 bases. CDR3 length: 14 residues. Germline CDR1 and CDR2: DFQATT and SNEGSKA (reference sequence). With 6 bases clipped from V and 6 bases from J, the junction kept 12 bases outside the gene matches. CDR3 region: CSAGTGQGFPEAFF. In nucleotides, the CDR3 is TGCAGTGCGGGAACCGGACAGGGTTTCCCTGAAGCTTTCTTT.

This clonotype counts as medium-sized. The genes are TRBV6-5 and TRBJ1-4, with D perhaps matching TRBD1 (5 bases). Looked up from germline, CDR1 is MNHEY and CDR2 is SVGAGI. Trimming stripped 0 bases from V and 5 bases from J, with 13 bases between. This CDR3 region has 16 residues. As DNA, the CDR3 is TGTGCCAGCAGTTACTCTATTGGGGCGGGAAATGAAAAACTGTTTTTT. Translation: CASSYSIGAGNEKLFF.

This clonotype was recorded many times. The V and J genes are TRBV2 and TRBJ2-2; 9 positions match TRBD2. This CDR3 has 16 amino acids. V lost 4 bases to trimming and J lost 1 base; unmatched junction nucleotides: 4. CDR1 and CDR2 (germline): SNHLY, FYNNEI. CDR3 protein: CASSGLAVENTGELFF. The CDR3 region has the DNA TGTGCCAGCAGTGGACTAGCGGTTGAGAACACCGGGGAGCTGTTTTTT.

Judged by abundance, this clonotype is medium-sized. The V call is TRBV25-1, the J call TRBJ2-1; no definite D call. Germline V CDR1 and CDR2: MGHDK, SYGVNS. Trimming left V 3 bases short and J 8 bases short, with 5 bases between. The CDR3 contains 11 residues. The CDR3 here is CASSEFDEQFF. In DNA form, the CDR3 reads TGTGCCAGCAGTGAGTTTGATGAGCAGTTCTTC.